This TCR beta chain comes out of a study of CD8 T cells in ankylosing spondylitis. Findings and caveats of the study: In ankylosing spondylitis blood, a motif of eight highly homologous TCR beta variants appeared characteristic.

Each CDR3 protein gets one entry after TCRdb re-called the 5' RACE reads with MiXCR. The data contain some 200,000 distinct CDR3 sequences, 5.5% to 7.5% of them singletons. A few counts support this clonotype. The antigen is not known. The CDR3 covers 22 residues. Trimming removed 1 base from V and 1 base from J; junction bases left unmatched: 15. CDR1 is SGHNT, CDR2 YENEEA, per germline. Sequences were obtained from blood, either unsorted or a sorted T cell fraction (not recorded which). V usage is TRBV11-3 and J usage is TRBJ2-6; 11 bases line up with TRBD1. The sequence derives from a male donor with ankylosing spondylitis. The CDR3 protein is CASSLVARDRDRGRSGANVLTF. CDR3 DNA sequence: TGTGCCAGCAGCTTAGTGGCGCGAGACCGGGACAGGGGGAGATCTGGGGCCAACGTCCTGACTTTC. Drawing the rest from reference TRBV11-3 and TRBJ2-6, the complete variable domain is EAGVVQSPRYKIIEKKQPVAFWCNPISGHNTLYWYLQNLGQGPELLIRYENEEAVDDSQLPKDRFSAERLKGVDSTLKIQPAELGDSAVYLCASSLVARDRDRGRSGANVLTFGAGSRLTVL.